A selection of T cell receptor beta chains follows, all from one sample in a study of blood T cells in healthy people across ages. TCRdb fed the 5' RACE reads into MiXCR, producing one record per CDR3 protein. The repertoire consists of around 1,000,000 distinct CDR3 sequences, with less than 25% occurring once and the leading ten covering around 0.75%. Separately, the same data were catalogued under a study of T cells of mothers and their children.

Sequences were obtained from blood. Every receptor here comes from a girl aged 2-10 years in good health. Each CDR3 is given with its conserved first and last residue. A D gene is named only where the DNA matches it firmly. Size tells how often a clone was seen (once, few, many) or the class of an expanded clone, and some rows leave it out.

-	-	TRBV19	TRBJ1-1	CASSIQGGTTEAFF	TGTGCCAGTAGTATCCAGGGCGGTACCACTGAAGCTTTCTTT
-	-	TRBV6-2/TRBV6-3	TRBJ2-5	CASSYNFESRETQYF	TGTGCCAGCAGTTACAATTTCGAATCTCGGGAGACCCAGTACTTC
few	-	TRBV25-1	TRBJ2-5	CASRSNSLYETQYF	TGTGCCAGCAGGAGTAACAGTTTATACGAGACCCAGTACTTC
-	-	TRBV10-2	TRBJ1-3	CASSEQFGGNTIYF	TGCGCCAGCAGTGAACAGTTCGGTGGAAACACCATATATTTT
few	-	TRBV12-3/TRBV12-4	TRBJ2-2	CASSLVAIGTGELFF	TGTGCCAGCAGTTTAGTAGCGATTGGGACCGGGGAGCTGTTTTTT
few	-	TRBV4-1	TRBJ1-6	CASSKGQGNNSPLHF	TGCGCCAGCAGCAAGGGGCAGGGCAATAATTCACCCCTCCACTTT
-	-	TRBV14	TRBJ2-1	CASSQRSLGASSYNEQFF	TGTGCCAGCAGCCAAAGATCCCTGGGGGCTAGCTCCTACAATGAGCAGTTCTTC
once	-	TRBV5-1	TRBJ1-2	CASSLANSMGGSYGYTF	TGCGCCAGCAGCTTGGCCAATTCTATGGGGGGATCCTATGGCTACACCTTC
-	-	TRBV29-1	TRBJ1-1	CSVDRGRGTEAFF	TGCAGCGTTGACCGGGGAAGAGGCACTGAAGCTTTCTTT
-	-	TRBV2	TRBJ2-1	CASRGIGQFF	TGTGCCAGCAGAGGGATTGGCCAGTTCTTC
many	-	TRBV20-1	TRBJ2-5	CSATPKGGARYIETQYF	TGCAGTGCAACCCCTAAAGGGGGAGCTAGGTACATAGAGACCCAGTACTTC
-	TRBD2	TRBV9	TRBJ2-1	CASSDSGRALNEQFF	TGTGCCAGCAGCGATAGCGGGAGGGCCCTTAATGAGCAGTTCTTC
-	TRBD1	TRBV7-9	TRBJ1-5	CASSLAGTGEQPQHF	TGTGCCAGCAGCTTAGCCGGGACAGGGGAGCAGCCCCAGCATTTT
-	-	TRBV7-9	TRBJ2-1	CASSSSRLSYNEQFF	TGTGCCAGCAGCTCCTCTAGGTTGTCCTACAATGAGCAGTTCTTC
-	-	TRBV29-1	TRBJ2-3	CSVKGTITDTQYF	TGCAGCGTCAAGGGAACTATCACAGATACGCAGTATTTT
few	TRBD2	TRBV10-3	TRBJ2-1	CAISEDQTSGRRNQFF	TGTGCCATCAGTGAGGATCAGACTAGCGGGAGACGCAACCAGTTCTTC
-	-	TRBV9	TRBJ2-5	CASSFMGAEETQYF	TGTGCCAGCAGCTTCATGGGGGCTGAAGAGACCCAGTACTTC
-	TRBD1	TRBV29-1	TRBJ2-1	CSVHPGGLHEQFF	TGCAGCGTGCACCCAGGGGGATTACATGAGCAGTTCTTC
-	-	TRBV10-3	TRBJ2-5	CAIRPGPQETQYF	TGTGCCATCAGGCCGGGACCCCAAGAGACCCAGTACTTC
few	-	TRBV5-1	TRBJ1-4	CASSLDGANEKLFF	TGCGCCAGCAGCTTGGATGGGGCTAATGAAAAACTGTTTTTT
-	TRBD1	TRBV20-1	TRBJ1-1	CSASDRDRGIAEAFF	TGCAGTGCTAGCGACCGGGACAGGGGTATCGCTGAAGCTTTCTTT
-	TRBD2	TRBV6-2/TRBV6-3	TRBJ2-5	CASSRPGTSDETQYF	TGTGCCAGCAGCCGCCCCGGGACTAGCGACGAGACCCAGTACTTC
-	TRBD2	TRBV11-2	TRBJ2-1	CASSRLGLAGRDEQFF	TGTGCCAGCAGCAGACTAGGACTAGCGGGACGAGATGAGCAGTTCTTC
-	-	TRBV6-1	TRBJ2-7	CASSVAGYSYEQYF	TGTGCCAGCAGTGTGGCAGGTTACTCCTACGAGCAGTACTTC
-	TRBD2	TRBV29-1	TRBJ2-1	CSVRVAGERTPYNEQFF	TGCAGCGTTAGAGTAGCGGGAGAGAGGACCCCCTACAATGAGCAGTTCTTC
-	-	TRBV5-6	TRBJ2-1	CASILGRGSNEQFF	TGTGCCAGCATCCTAGGCAGGGGTAGCAATGAGCAGTTCTTC
few	-	TRBV28	TRBJ2-1	CASSLGAGRSYNEQFF	TGTGCCAGCAGTTTGGGGGCCGGTAGGTCCTACAATGAGCAGTTCTTC